This T cell receptor beta chain was profiled in a study of cytomegalovirus exposure and HLA in healthy donors. Remarks on this clone: Its specificity is not known.

Study-wide results and caveats: First-cohort TCR clusters were later found to tend to co-occur in the 120 or so validation repertoires. The investigators catalogued some 150 TCR beta chains as cytomegalovirus-associated.

Losses at the gene ends were 5 bases for V and 6 bases for J; bases not matched to a gene: 9. The CDR3 loop spans 14 amino acids. Germline CDR1 is SGHNT and CDR2 is YYREEE (reference sequence). The assay was immunoSEQ multiplex PCR, and TCRdb's table has in-frame clones only and misses some. This sample has about 330,000 clones, with roughly 88% found just once. This receptor was identified in a woman between 18 and 29 years old in good health and CMV-seronegative. Sequenced sample: PBMCs. The chain joins TRBV5-4 to TRBJ2-3; 7 bases map to TRBD2. The CDR3 DNA reads as TGTGCCAGCAGTTCTGACAGAGCGGGGGATACGCAGTATTTT. It codes for CASSSDRAGDTQYF.